This TCR beta chain was sequenced for a study of OX40 agonist ivuxolimab in advanced cancers. About the investigation overall: Ivuxolimab, which targeted the costimulatory receptor OX40 (CD134), was an agonistic, fully human IgG2 monoclonal antibody. Intravenous ivuxolimab was administered to patients every 2 weeks at six dose levels: 0.01, 0.1, 0.3, 1.5, 3 and 10 mg/kg. Of the roughly 51 dose-escalation patients, hepatocellular carcinoma was present in approximately 20, melanoma in roughly 15, renal cell carcinoma in 9 and head and neck cancer in 9. A male proportion of roughly 80% and a mean age of approximately 61 years, ranging from about 23 to 90, were recorded for the dose-escalation cohort. Patients were allowed to have had prior anti-PD-1, anti-PD-L1 or anti-CTLA-4 therapy, and approximately 39% of the dose-escalation patients had been treated with checkpoint inhibitors. Partial responses occurred in three dose-escalation patients: two with cutaneous melanoma and one with hepatocellular carcinoma. The point of sequencing TCRbeta in the periphery was to test whether ivuxolimab changed TCR sequence diversity and drove clonal T-cell expansion. The paper describes the monotherapy dose-escalation part (N = 52 patients) of the phase I trial of ivuxolimab.

Patients with autoimmune disease history or receiving systemic immunosuppression were excluded from the trial. Peripheral blood for TCR sequencing was collected from all dose cohorts at baseline, on cycle 4 day 1, and on cycle 7 day 1. Samples came from an open-label, multicenter, first-in-human phase I dose-escalation trial of ivuxolimab. The trial enrolled adults with locally advanced or metastatic head and neck squamous cell, hepatocellular, melanoma or renal cell carcinoma. CD4+ and CD8+ T cells were sorted separately from peripheral blood before TCR sequencing. Genomic DNA was isolated from the sorted cells so that the TCRbeta CDR3 region could be sequenced. TCRbeta CDR3 regions were sequenced using the immunoSEQ Assay. TCRdb limited this immuneACCESS table to in-frame rearrangements with V and J called. A share of clones is missing; checked studies link under half to unresolved V genes, and the rest is unexplained. A total of about 40,000 clones appear in this sample, approximately 80% of them only once. The ten largest clones capture approximately 2.4% of the sample.

The CDR3 runs 13 amino acids, cysteine and phenylalanine included. Only the CDR3 DNA stays, 39 bases, in frame from base 1. The germline V gene (reference sequence) sets CDR1 to GTSNPN and CDR2 to SVGIG. On the study overall, not on this receptor specifically: The antigen specificity of the peripheral T cells that underwent clonal expansion was not determined. In the 0.1-3.0 mg/kg groups, partial responders had among the lowest normalized peripheral clonal expansion, particularly in CD8+ T cells. After ivuxolimab, CD8+ T cells had more expanded clones than CD4+ T cells on average. Clonal expansion of both CD4+ and CD8+ blood T cells was observed from baseline to week 6 at doses 0.1 to 3.0 mg/kg. Low levels of normalized T-cell clonal expansion were also seen in some patients who did not respond.

Notes on this clone: The target of this receptor is not known. A junction end diverges from the germline sequence, so it may reflect a read error.

The sequencing here drew on CD4+ or CD8+ T cells sorted from blood, taken in a trial of the OX40 agonist ivuxolimab. The receptor was isolated from an adult with an advanced solid tumor such as melanoma, head and neck, liver or kidney cancer. The V and J segments used are TRBV30 and TRBJ2-3, and 7 junctional nucleotides match TRBD2. In nucleotides, the sequence is TGTGCCAGGAGCGGGGTAAGCACAGATACGCAGTATTTT. It translates as CARSGVSTDTQYF.